This is a list of T cell receptor beta chains from one sample in a study of T cell responses to AZD1222 COVID-19 vaccine. The data were produced by immunoSEQ multiplex PCR, yet TCRdb's version contains in-frame clones alone and is incomplete. The sample has over 100,000 clones; around 94% are singletons. Here the sequenced sample was peripheral blood, taken on day 0 of AZD1222 vaccination. The origin of the receptors is an adult in good health. Each CDR3 is given with its conserved first and last residue. Only some rows state a clone size, as once, few, many or a class for expanded clones.

v_call	cdr3_length	clone_size	j_call	cdr3_aa
TRBV2	15	.	TRBJ2-1	CASSELAGDYNEQFF
TRBV18	12	.	TRBJ1-5	CASSESDQPQHF
TRBV21-1	11	.	TRBJ2-3	CASSSTDTQYF
TRBV6-5	11	.	TRBJ2-7	CASSSTLAQDF
TRBV30	16	.	TRBJ2-1	CASQAHWREGYNEQFF
TRBV7-9	16	once	TRBJ1-4	CASSITGGLSNEKLFF
TRBV12-3/TRBV12-4	13	.	TRBJ2-7	CASKGDRRNEQYF
TRBV6-5	15	.	TRBJ1-6	CASRRDRGWNSPLHF
TRBV7-3	15	.	TRBJ1-1	CASSLGTSSNTEAFF
TRBV5-8	16	.	TRBJ1-5	CASSLGSGGYNQPQHF
TRBV6-5	11	.	TRBJ2-2	CASSSTGELFF
TRBV27	8	.	TRBJ1-5	CPDQPQHF
TRBV30	14	.	TRBJ1-5	CAWSKGQGLEPQHF
TRBV4-2	17	.	TRBJ2-1	CASSHLGLASSYNEQFF
TRBV12-5	14	.	TRBJ1-2	CASGLRLRDYGYTF
TRBV7-9	17	once	TRBJ2-3	CASSLEGLAGSTDTQYF
TRBV30	13	.	TRBJ1-1	CAWDSGVWTEAFF
TRBV18	14	.	TRBJ1-4	CASSPGISNEKLFF
TRBV4-1	15	.	TRBJ1-1	CASSQERPGNTEAFF
TRBV25-1	16	.	TRBJ2-7	CASSEWGSDGTYEQYF
TRBV2	14	.	TRBJ2-3	CATKPPSSTDTQYF
TRBV5-4	16	.	TRBJ2-7	CASSLGAAANPYEQCF
TRBV18	16	.	TRBJ1-1	CASSPTMTGGGTEAFF
TRBV5-1	14	.	TRBJ1-1	CASQPGGMNTEAFF
TRBV2	15	.	TRBJ2-7	CASSESSGSLYEQYF
TRBV15	14	.	TRBJ2-5	CATSMGTSRRTQYF
TRBV7-8	11	.	TRBJ1-1	CASSRNLEAFF
TRBV5-4	17	.	TRBJ2-7	CASSLDWTSGRTYEQYF
TRBV18	14	.	TRBJ1-2	CASSPPKTGNGYTF
TRBV5-1	15	.	TRBJ1-3	CASSATGTDGNTIYF
TRBV6-2/TRBV6-3	15	.	TRBJ1-5	CASSYNDNSNQPQHF
TRBV30	13	.	TRBJ1-1	CAWSSGGGTEAFF
TRBV18	13	.	TRBJ1-2	CASSLEQDYGYTF
TRBV27	13	.	TRBJ1-2	CASSTRPFYGYTF
TRBV7-9	16	.	TRBJ2-3	CASSLAGDRDPDTQYF
TRBV5-1	14	.	TRBJ2-7	CASSLGGISYEQYF
TRBV25-1	14	.	TRBJ2-1	CASKGLADYNEQFF
TRBV7-6	14	.	TRBJ2-2	CASSAGLSTGELFF
TRBV28	13	.	TRBJ2-4	CASADGQGVIQYF
TRBV4-1	16	.	TRBJ1-2	CASSQMAGVSSYGYTF
TRBV18	17	.	TRBJ1-4	CASSQRGIRADNEKLFF
TRBV27	15	.	TRBJ1-2	CASSSVGSSNYGYTF
TRBV19	19	once	TRBJ2-2	CASSKHTGLANKYSGELFF
TRBV27	13	.	TRBJ2-1	CASSLRGLNEQFF
TRBV28	14	.	TRBJ2-2	CASSYRAEAGELFF
TRBV3-1/TRBV3-2	14	.	TRBJ1-4	CASSQDTANEKLFF
TRBV7-2	15	.	TRBJ1-6	CASTPHRTVNSPLHF
TRBV5-5	15	.	TRBJ2-6	CASSLGHSGANVLTF
TRBV6-5	15	.	TRBJ2-5	CASRPPLAAKETQYF